This is a list of T cell receptor beta chains from one sample in a study of T cell repertoires in cytomegalovirus infection. TCRdb reprocessed the reads via MiXCR and lists one record per CDR3 protein. The sample has 100,000 to 150,000 distinct CDR3 sequences; approximately 9.2% are singletons. Sequences were obtained from PBMCs. The receptors here all came from a human donor in good health (CMV status not recorded). Some clones in this sample may be carry-over from other donors' samples. CDR3s include the opening cysteine and the closing phenylalanine or tryptophan. D genes are given only for firm matches. Clone size is given for some rows only: seen once, a few or many times, or a class if the clone is expanded.

cdr3_nt: TGTGCCACCAGTCCCACACGGGCGAACACCGGGGAGCTGTTTTTT; cdr3_aa: CATSPTRANTGELFF; d_call: .; v_call: TRBV24-1; j_call: TRBJ2-2; clone_size: many
cdr3_nt: TGTGCCAGCAGCTCACAGGGACCCGAGACCCAGTACTTC; cdr3_aa: CASSSQGPETQYF; d_call: .; v_call: TRBV11-2; j_call: TRBJ2-5; clone_size: many
cdr3_nt: TGTGCCAGCAGTTTATCTGGACAGGGGGCCCTTAGGGCTTTCTTT; cdr3_aa: CASSLSGQGALRAFF; d_call: TRBD1; v_call: TRBV28; j_call: TRBJ1-1; clone_size: many
cdr3_nt: TGTGCCAGCAGTGCCGGCTTAAGGGCCGTCGACGAGCAGTACTTC; cdr3_aa: CASSAGLRAVDEQYF; d_call: .; v_call: TRBV2; j_call: TRBJ2-7; clone_size: many
cdr3_nt: TGTGCCAGCAGCCAAGATCCCGGGGGGGGAGATACGCAGTATTTT; cdr3_aa: CASSQDPGGGDTQYF; d_call: TRBD2; v_call: TRBV4-2; j_call: TRBJ2-3; clone_size: many
cdr3_nt: TGTGCCAGCAGCTTGGGACAGGGGGCAGGAGATACGCAGTATTTT; cdr3_aa: CASSLGQGAGDTQYF; d_call: TRBD1; v_call: TRBV7-3; j_call: TRBJ2-3; clone_size: many
cdr3_nt: TGTGCCAGCAGCAACAGGGGCACAGATACGCAGTATTTT; cdr3_aa: CASSNRGTDTQYF; d_call: .; v_call: TRBV7-2; j_call: TRBJ2-3; clone_size: many
cdr3_nt: TGTGCCAGCAGTGCGGGGCGCACAGATACGCAGTATTTT; cdr3_aa: CASSAGRTDTQYF; d_call: .; v_call: TRBV2; j_call: TRBJ2-3; clone_size: .
cdr3_nt: TGTGCCAGCAGCCAAGACAGACAAGCCGGGGAGCTGTTTTTT; cdr3_aa: CASSQDRQAGELFF; d_call: .; v_call: TRBV7-2; j_call: TRBJ2-2; clone_size: many
cdr3_nt: TGTGCCAGCAGCTTGGTAGCTCTAGCGGGGGGGCGAGGAGAGACCCAGTACTTC; cdr3_aa: CASSLVALAGGRGETQYF; d_call: TRBD2; v_call: TRBV5-8; j_call: TRBJ2-5; clone_size: many
cdr3_nt: TGCAGTGCTAGAGGGGACGTGGGAAAGGGGGATTTCGGTAATTCACCCCTCCACTTT; cdr3_aa: CSARGDVGKGDFGNSPLHF; d_call: .; v_call: TRBV20-1; j_call: TRBJ1-6; clone_size: few
cdr3_nt: TGTGCCATCATGGGGGACAGGGGGCGCGAGACCCAGTACTTC; cdr3_aa: CAIMGDRGRETQYF; d_call: TRBD1; v_call: TRBV10-3; j_call: TRBJ2-5; clone_size: .
cdr3_nt: TGTGCCAGCAGCTTATTAGCGGGGGAACCAGATACGCAGTATTTT; cdr3_aa: CASSLLAGEPDTQYF; d_call: TRBD2; v_call: TRBV7-2; j_call: TRBJ2-3; clone_size: many
cdr3_nt: TGCAGTGCTAGCCGAGGACAGGAGAACTATGGCTACACCTTC; cdr3_aa: CSASRGQENYGYTF; d_call: TRBD1; v_call: TRBV20-1; j_call: TRBJ1-2; clone_size: many
cdr3_nt: TGTGCCAGCAGCCGGGACAGGGGGCAGCAGCCCCAGCATTTT; cdr3_aa: CASSRDRGQQPQHF; d_call: TRBD1; v_call: TRBV28; j_call: TRBJ1-5; clone_size: many
cdr3_nt: TGTGCCAGCAGCCATGCCCTGTTCTTC; cdr3_aa: CASSHALFF; d_call: .; v_call: TRBV7-9; j_call: TRBJ1-2; clone_size: .
cdr3_nt: TGTGCCATCAGTGCCCTACAGGGGATGAACACTGAAGCTTTCTTT; cdr3_aa: CAISALQGMNTEAFF; d_call: TRBD1; v_call: TRBV10-3; j_call: TRBJ1-1; clone_size: many
cdr3_nt: TGTGCCAGCAGCTTAGGGCCCGTAACGAATGAAGCTTTCTTT; cdr3_aa: CASSLGPVTNEAFF; d_call: .; v_call: TRBV7-2; j_call: TRBJ1-1; clone_size: many
cdr3_nt: TGTGCCAGCAGCAGGATGACCGACGAGCAGTACTTC; cdr3_aa: CASSRMTDEQYF; d_call: .; v_call: TRBV7-4; j_call: TRBJ2-7; clone_size: .
cdr3_nt: TGTGCCAGCAGCCGGACACAGGGGAAGAACACTGAAGCTTTCTTT; cdr3_aa: CASSRTQGKNTEAFF; d_call: TRBD1; v_call: TRBV7-6; j_call: TRBJ1-1; clone_size: many
cdr3_nt: TGCAGTGCTAGAACCGAATCCACCGGGGAGCTGTTTTTT; cdr3_aa: CSARTESTGELFF; d_call: .; v_call: TRBV20-1; j_call: TRBJ2-2; clone_size: few
cdr3_nt: TGTGCCAGCAGTTCCGCCGAGCCAACGGTGCACGAGCAGTACTTC; cdr3_aa: CASSSAEPTVHEQYF; d_call: .; v_call: TRBV28; j_call: TRBJ2-7; clone_size: many
cdr3_nt: TGTGCCAGCAGCCCCCTTGGGGGGGGACAGGTATACAATGAGCAGTTCTTC; cdr3_aa: CASSPLGGGQVYNEQFF; d_call: .; v_call: TRBV7-2; j_call: TRBJ2-1; clone_size: many
cdr3_nt: TGTGCCAGCAGTTTGGGAGGGGGGGCCCGGGAGACCCAGTACTTC; cdr3_aa: CASSLGGGARETQYF; d_call: .; v_call: TRBV28; j_call: TRBJ2-5; clone_size: few
cdr3_nt: TGTGCCAGCAGCTCCGGGACAGCCGGAGAGACCCAGTACTTC; cdr3_aa: CASSSGTAGETQYF; d_call: TRBD1; v_call: TRBV7-9; j_call: TRBJ2-5; clone_size: many
cdr3_nt: TGTGCCAGCAGCGGCTCCCGGGACAGGGCTATGACTAATGAAAAACTGTTTTTT; cdr3_aa: CASSGSRDRAMTNEKLFF; d_call: TRBD1; v_call: TRBV7-9; j_call: TRBJ1-4; clone_size: many
cdr3_nt: TGTGCCAGCAGTTTAACAGGAGGCAATCAGCCCCAGCATTTT; cdr3_aa: CASSLTGGNQPQHF; d_call: .; v_call: TRBV12-3/TRBV12-4; j_call: TRBJ1-5; clone_size: many
cdr3_nt: TGCAGCCCCCCCCGAGGGGAGGGGACTGAAGCTTTCTTT; cdr3_aa: CSPPRGEGTEAFF; d_call: .; v_call: TRBV20-1; j_call: TRBJ1-1; clone_size: many
cdr3_nt: TGTGCCAGCAGCCAAACTAGCGGGGCATACAATGAGCAGTTCTTC; cdr3_aa: CASSQTSGAYNEQFF; d_call: TRBD2; v_call: TRBV7-2; j_call: TRBJ2-1; clone_size: many
cdr3_nt: TGTGCCAGCAGTTTAGTGGGACCCCCGGACACCGGGGAGCTGTTTTTT; cdr3_aa: CASSLVGPPDTGELFF; d_call: .; v_call: TRBV12-3/TRBV12-4; j_call: TRBJ2-2; clone_size: many
cdr3_nt: TGTGCCACCAGCAGGGCAAGGAACACTGAAGCTTTCTTT; cdr3_aa: CATSRARNTEAFF; d_call: .; v_call: TRBV15; j_call: TRBJ1-1; clone_size: .
cdr3_nt: TGTGCCAGCAGCGTAGCGGGGGACTCCCAAGAGACCCAGTACTTC; cdr3_aa: CASSVAGDSQETQYF; d_call: .; v_call: TRBV9; j_call: TRBJ2-5; clone_size: few
cdr3_nt: TGCAGCGTTGACCAAGGAGAGACCCAGTACTTC; cdr3_aa: CSVDQGETQYF; d_call: .; v_call: TRBV29-1; j_call: TRBJ2-5; clone_size: .
cdr3_nt: TGTGCCAGCAGCTTATTAGCGGGGTCCTACAATGAGCAGTTCTTC; cdr3_aa: CASSLLAGSYNEQFF; d_call: TRBD2; v_call: TRBV11-2; j_call: TRBJ2-1; clone_size: many
cdr3_nt: TGTGCCAGCAGATCCCCTGACAGGGCGAACACTGAAGCTTTCTTT; cdr3_aa: CASRSPDRANTEAFF; d_call: TRBD1; v_call: TRBV6-6; j_call: TRBJ1-1; clone_size: many
cdr3_nt: TGCGCCAGCCATCTCGGACAGGGGCAAGAGACCCAGTACTTC; cdr3_aa: CASHLGQGQETQYF; d_call: TRBD1; v_call: TRBV5-1; j_call: TRBJ2-5; clone_size: many
cdr3_nt: TGTGCCAGCAGCTCGCGAGGGGACAACTATGGCTACACCTTC; cdr3_aa: CASSSRGDNYGYTF; d_call: .; v_call: TRBV7-2; j_call: TRBJ1-2; clone_size: many
cdr3_nt: TGTGCCAGCAGCCAGGGAAGCTCCTACAATGAGCAGTTCTTC; cdr3_aa: CASSQGSSYNEQFF; d_call: .; v_call: TRBV7-2; j_call: TRBJ2-1; clone_size: many
cdr3_nt: TGTGCCAGCAAGCCGGGACAGGGTCCCAATCAGCCCCAGCATTTT; cdr3_aa: CASKPGQGPNQPQHF; d_call: TRBD1; v_call: TRBV27; j_call: TRBJ1-5; clone_size: many
cdr3_nt: TGTGCCTGGGGGCGCCTAGCGCGCTACGAGCTGTACTTC; cdr3_aa: CAWGRLARYELYF; d_call: .; v_call: TRBV30; j_call: TRBJ2-7; clone_size: .
cdr3_nt: TGTGCCAGTAGTCTCGGACAGGGTTCTGGAAACACCATATATTTT; cdr3_aa: CASSLGQGSGNTIYF; d_call: TRBD1; v_call: TRBV19; j_call: TRBJ1-3; clone_size: many
cdr3_nt: TGTGCCTGGAGTGTATTACAGGGTGAAGCTTTCTTT; cdr3_aa: CAWSVLQGEAFF; d_call: .; v_call: TRBV30; j_call: TRBJ1-1; clone_size: .